Given below is one T cell receptor (beta chain) in context. The data originate from a study of blood T cells in healthy people across ages. A second PCR of 7 to 11 cycles used a sample-barcoded 5' primer and a J-beta primer mix. Every cDNA was tagged by a template-switch adaptor with 12 random nucleotides. TCRdb re-derived calls from the 5' RACE reads in MiXCR, one entry per CDR3 protein. The sample has some 1.7 million distinct CDR3 sequences; 25% to 30% are singletons. Specimen: blood. This sequence was found in a woman under 40 in good health.

CDR3 loop: CASSFKGANTEAFF. The CDR3 DNA follows: TGTGCCAGCAGTTTCAAGGGGGCGAACACTGAAGCTTTCTTT. The V gene is TRBV27, the J gene TRBJ1-1; 7 nucleotides agree with TRBD1. The CDR3 runs to 14 residues. Trimming removed 3 bases from V and 1 base from J; junction bases left unmatched: 2. Germline V gene lookup returns CDR1 MNHEY and CDR2 SMNVEV (reference sequence).